This entry describes one T cell receptor (beta chain). Its antigen is unidentified. Generated by immunoSEQ multiplex PCR, the TCRdb table keeps only in-frame clones and is missing some. Counted here are fewer than 2.5 million clones, over 85% occurring once; the ten biggest clones make up 0.36%. The sample belongs to a study of shared clonotypes between healthy human individuals. Study-wide points: Sampling was confined to blood; repertoires within tissues likely differ. Estimated richness was generally greater in naive than memory subsets.

The CDR3 runs to 14 residues. Per germline, CDR1 SGHRS and CDR2 YFSETQ. V was clipped by 0 bases and J by 2 bases, with 9 bases between them. The sequence came from a man younger than 30 in good health. Some clones in this sample may be carry-over from other donors' samples. The specimen was naive CD4+ T cells from PBMCs. Subset noted: CD45RA+ positively selected. The rearrangement links TRBV5-1 to TRBJ2-7; D remains unclear. As DNA, the CDR3 is TGCGCCAGCAGCTTGGAGGGCCATCCCTACGAGCAGTACTTC. Its translation: CASSLEGHPYEQYF.